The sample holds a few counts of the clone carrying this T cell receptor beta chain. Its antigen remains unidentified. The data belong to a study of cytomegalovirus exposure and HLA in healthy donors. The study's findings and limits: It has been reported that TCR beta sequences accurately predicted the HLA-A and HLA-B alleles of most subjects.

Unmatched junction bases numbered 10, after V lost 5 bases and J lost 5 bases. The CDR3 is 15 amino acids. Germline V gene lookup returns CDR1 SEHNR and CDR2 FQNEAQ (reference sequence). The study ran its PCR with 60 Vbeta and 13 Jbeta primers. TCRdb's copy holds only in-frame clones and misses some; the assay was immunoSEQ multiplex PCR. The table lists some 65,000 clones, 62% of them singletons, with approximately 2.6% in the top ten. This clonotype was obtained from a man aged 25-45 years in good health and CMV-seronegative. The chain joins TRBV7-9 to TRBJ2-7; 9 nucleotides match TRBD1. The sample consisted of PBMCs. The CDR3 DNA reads TGTGCCAGCAGCATAACCGGGACAGGGCAGCACGAGCAGTACTTC. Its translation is CASSITGTGQHEQYF.